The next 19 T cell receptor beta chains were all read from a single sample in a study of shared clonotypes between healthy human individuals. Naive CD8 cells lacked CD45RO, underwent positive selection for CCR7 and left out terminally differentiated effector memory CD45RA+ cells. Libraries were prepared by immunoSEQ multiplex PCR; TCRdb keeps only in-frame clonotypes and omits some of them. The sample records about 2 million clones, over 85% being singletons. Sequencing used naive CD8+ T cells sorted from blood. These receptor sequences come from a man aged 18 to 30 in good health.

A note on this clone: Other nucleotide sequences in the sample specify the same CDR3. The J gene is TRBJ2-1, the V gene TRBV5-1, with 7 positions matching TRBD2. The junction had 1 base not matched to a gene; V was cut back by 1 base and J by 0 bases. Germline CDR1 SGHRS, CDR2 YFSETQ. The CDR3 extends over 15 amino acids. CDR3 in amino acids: CASSLSSGSYNEQFF. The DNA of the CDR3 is TGCGCCAGCAGCTTGTCTAGCGGCTCCTACAATGAGCAGTTCTTC.

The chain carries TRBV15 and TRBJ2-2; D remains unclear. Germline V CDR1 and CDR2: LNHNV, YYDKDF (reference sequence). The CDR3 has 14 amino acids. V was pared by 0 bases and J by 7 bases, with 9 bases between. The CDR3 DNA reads TGTGCCACCAGCAGAGATCAAGGGATCGGGGAGCTGTTTTTT. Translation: CATSRDQGIGELFF.

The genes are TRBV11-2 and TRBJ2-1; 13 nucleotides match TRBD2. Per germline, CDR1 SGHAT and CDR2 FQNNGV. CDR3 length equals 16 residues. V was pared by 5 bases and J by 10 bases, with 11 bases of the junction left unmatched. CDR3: CASSQTPGLAGAEQFF. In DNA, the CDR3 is TGTGCCAGCAGCCAAACTCCCGGACTAGCGGGAGCCGAGCAGTTCTTC.

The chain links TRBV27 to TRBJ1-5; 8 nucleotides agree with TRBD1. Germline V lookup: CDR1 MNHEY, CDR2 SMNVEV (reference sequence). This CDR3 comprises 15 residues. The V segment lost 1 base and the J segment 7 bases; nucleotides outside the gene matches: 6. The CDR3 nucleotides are TGTGCCAGCAGTTTATACAGGGGGAGTCTACAGCCCCAGCATTTT. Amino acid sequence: CASSLYRGSLQPQHF.

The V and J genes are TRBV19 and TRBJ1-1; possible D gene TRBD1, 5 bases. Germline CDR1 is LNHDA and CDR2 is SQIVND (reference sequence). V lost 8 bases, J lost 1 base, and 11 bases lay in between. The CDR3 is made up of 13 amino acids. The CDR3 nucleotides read TGTGCCAGTGGGTTGGGGCAGAACACTGAAGCTTTCTTT. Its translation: CASGLGQNTEAFF. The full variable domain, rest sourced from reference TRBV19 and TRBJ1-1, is DGGITQSPKYLFRKEGQNVTLSCEQNLNHDAMYWYRQDPGQGLRLIYYSQIVNDFQKGDIAEGYSVSREKKESFPLTVTSAQKNPTAFYLCASGLGQNTEAFFGQGTRLTVV.

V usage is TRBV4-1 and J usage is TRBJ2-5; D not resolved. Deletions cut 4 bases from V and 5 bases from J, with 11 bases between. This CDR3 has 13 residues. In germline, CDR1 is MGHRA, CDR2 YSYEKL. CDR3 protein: CASSLTDGETQYF. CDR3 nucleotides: TGCGCCAGCAGCCTAACGGACGGCGAGACCCAGTACTTC.

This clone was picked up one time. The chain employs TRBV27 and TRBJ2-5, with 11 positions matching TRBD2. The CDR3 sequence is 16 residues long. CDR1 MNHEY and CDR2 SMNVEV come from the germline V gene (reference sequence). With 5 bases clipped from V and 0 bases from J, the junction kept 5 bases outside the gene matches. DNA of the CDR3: TGTGCCAGCAGTCCGGGGACTAGCGGAAACCAAGAGACCCAGTACTTC. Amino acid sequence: CASSPGTSGNQETQYF.

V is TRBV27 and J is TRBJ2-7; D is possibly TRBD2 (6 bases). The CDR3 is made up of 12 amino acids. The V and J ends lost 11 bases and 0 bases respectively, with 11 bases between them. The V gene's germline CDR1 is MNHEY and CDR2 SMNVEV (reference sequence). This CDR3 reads CAARGSSYEQYF. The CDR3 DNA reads TGTGCCGCCCGGGGGAGCTCCTACGAGCAGTACTTC.

This CDR3 is CASSPPVVGSGNTIYF. DNA of the CDR3: TGTGCCAGCAGCCCCCCCGTAGTAGGGTCCGGAAACACCATATATTTT. V usage is TRBV7-4 and J usage is TRBJ1-3; D is uncertain. The V end was cut by 5 bases, the J end by 4 bases, with 18 bases between. The CDR3 length is 16 residues. CDR1 and CDR2 from the germline V gene are SGHVT and SQSDAQ.

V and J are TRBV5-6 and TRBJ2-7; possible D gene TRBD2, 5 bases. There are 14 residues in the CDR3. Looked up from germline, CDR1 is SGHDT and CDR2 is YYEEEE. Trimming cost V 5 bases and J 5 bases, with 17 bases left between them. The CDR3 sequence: CASSSNGLNDEQYF. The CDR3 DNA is TGTGCCAGCAGTTCTAACGGACTGAATGACGAGCAGTACTTC.

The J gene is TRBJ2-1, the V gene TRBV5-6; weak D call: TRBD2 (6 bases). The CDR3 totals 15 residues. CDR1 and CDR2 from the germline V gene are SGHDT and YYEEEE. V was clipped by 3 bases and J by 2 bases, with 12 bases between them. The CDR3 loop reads CASSWGAGPYNEQFF. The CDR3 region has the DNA TGTGCCAGCAGCTGGGGAGCGGGCCCCTACAATGAGCAGTTCTTC.

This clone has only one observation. The CDR3, as DNA: TGTGCCAGTAGTATCACCCCTTCCCGGGACGGGGAAGCTTTCTTT. Translating gives CASSITPSRDGEAFF. The chain carries TRBV19 and TRBJ1-1, with TRBD1 as a possible D gene (5 bases). This CDR3 contains 15 residues. Germline loops: CDR1 LNHDA, CDR2 SQIVND (reference sequence). The V and J ends lost 3 bases and 8 bases respectively, with 19 bases between them.

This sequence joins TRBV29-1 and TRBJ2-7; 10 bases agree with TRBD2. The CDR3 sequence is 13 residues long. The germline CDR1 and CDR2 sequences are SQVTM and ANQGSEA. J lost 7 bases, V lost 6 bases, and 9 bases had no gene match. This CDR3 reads CSVTGTSVSEQYF. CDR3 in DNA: TGCAGCGTCACCGGGACTAGCGTGAGTGAGCAGTACTTC.

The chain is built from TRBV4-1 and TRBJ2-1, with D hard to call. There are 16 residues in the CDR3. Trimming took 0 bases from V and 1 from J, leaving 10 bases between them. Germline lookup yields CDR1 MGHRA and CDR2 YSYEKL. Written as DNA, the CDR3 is TGCGCCAGCAGCCAAGATGGGCTTGGTTCCTACAATGAGCAGTTCTTC. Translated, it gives CASSQDGLGSYNEQFF.

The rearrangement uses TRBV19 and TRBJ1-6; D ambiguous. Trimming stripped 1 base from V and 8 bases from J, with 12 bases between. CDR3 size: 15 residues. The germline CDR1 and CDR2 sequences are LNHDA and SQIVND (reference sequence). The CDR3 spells CASSIVIEGDSPLHF. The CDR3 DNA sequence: TGTGCCAGTAGTATAGTCATCGAGGGAGATTCACCCCTCCACTTT.

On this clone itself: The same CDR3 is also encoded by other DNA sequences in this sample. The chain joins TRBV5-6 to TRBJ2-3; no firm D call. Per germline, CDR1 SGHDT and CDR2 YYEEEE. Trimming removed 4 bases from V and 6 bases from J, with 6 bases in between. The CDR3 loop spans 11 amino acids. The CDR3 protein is CASSPGDTQYF. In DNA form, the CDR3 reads TGTGCCAGCAGCCCTGGGGATACGCAGTATTTT. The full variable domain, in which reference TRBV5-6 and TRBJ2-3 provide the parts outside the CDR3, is DAGVTQSPTHLIKTRGQQVTLRCSPKSGHDTVSWYQQALGQGPQFIFQYYEEEERQRGNFPDRFSGHQFPNYSSELNVNALLLGDSALYLCASSPGDTQYFGPGTRLTVL.

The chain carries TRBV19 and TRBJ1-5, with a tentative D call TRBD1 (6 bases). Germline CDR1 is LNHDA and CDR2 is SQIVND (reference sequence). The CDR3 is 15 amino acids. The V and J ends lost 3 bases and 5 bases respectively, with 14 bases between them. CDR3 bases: TGTGCCAGTAGTATCGGGGCCAGGGGAGATCAGCCCCAGCATTTT. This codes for CASSIGARGDQPQHF.

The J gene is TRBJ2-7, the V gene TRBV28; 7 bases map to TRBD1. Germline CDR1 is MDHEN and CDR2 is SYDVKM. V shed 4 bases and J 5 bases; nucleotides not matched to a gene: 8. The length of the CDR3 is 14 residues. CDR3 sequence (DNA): TGTGCCAGCAGTTCCGAAGGGGGCCCTGACGAGCAGTACTTC. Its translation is CASSSEGGPDEQYF.

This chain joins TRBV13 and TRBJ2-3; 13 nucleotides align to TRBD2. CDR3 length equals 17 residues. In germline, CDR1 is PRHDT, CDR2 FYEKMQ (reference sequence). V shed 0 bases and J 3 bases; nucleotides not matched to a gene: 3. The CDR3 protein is CASSLGLAGGFTDTQYF. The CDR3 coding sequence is TGTGCCAGCAGCTTAGGACTAGCGGGAGGGTTTACAGATACGCAGTATTTT.